Described below is a single TCR beta chain sequence and its context. Authors' analysis steps: Amplified reference gene primers provided the basis for estimating nucleated cell counts. Generated by immunoSEQ multiplex PCR, the TCRdb table keeps only in-frame clones and is missing some. V and J calls and clone size are those listed in that table; D and trimming were worked out from the DNA. The sample lists tens of thousands of clones; roughly 90% were seen once. CDR3 length equals 18 residues. The V segment lost 3 bases and the J segment 3 bases; nucleotides outside the gene matches: 12. From germline, CDR1 is SGHVS and CDR2 FNYEAQ. The entry originates in a study of blood T cell repertoires in COVID-19. Study details: The United States, Italy and Spain provided the acute and convalescent COVID-19 samples. PBMCs, B-cell-depleted T cells, or T cells were the source of the cDNA or gDNA that made up the material.

The V gene is TRBV7-6, the J gene TRBJ2-3, with 10 bases aligning to TRBD2. The sample taken for sequencing was peripheral blood. This sequence originates from a woman aged 60-70 years with acute or convalescent COVID-19. CDR3 residues: CASSLGHPSGSRTDTQYF. CDR3 DNA: TGTGCCAGCAGCTTGGGTCATCCTAGCGGGAGCCGAACAGATACGCAGTATTTT.